The present T cell receptor (beta chain) was sequenced within a study of metastatic and nonmetastatic thyroid tumors. General observations from the study: Significantly higher TCR beta diversity was reportedly seen in malignant thyroid tumors than benign nodules, in blood and tumor.

This clone was counted at least ten times. Its antigen is unidentified. Germline values: CDR1 PRHDT, CDR2 FYEKMQ (reference sequence). V trimming: 5 bases; J trimming: 5 bases; junction bases outside the gene matches: 6. The CDR3 has 14 residues. No patient had received any treatment before thyroid surgery. TCRdb re-called the PCR reads via MiXCR. The sample records about 24,000 clones, roughly 19% being singletons. The TCR comes from a male donor with papillary thyroid cancer or a benign thyroid nodule (not recorded which). Some clones in this sample may be carry-over from other donors' samples. The sample was blood. The rearrangement joins TRBV13 to TRBJ1-2; 9 bases agree with TRBD1. CDR3 loop: CASSVQGAGYGYTF. The CDR3 DNA reads as TGTGCCAGCAGCGTACAGGGGGCAGGTTATGGCTACACCTTC.